This T cell receptor (beta chain) is from a study of cytomegalovirus exposure and HLA in healthy donors. Background on the study: Of some 410 genotyped donors, 80% to 85% grouped in the Caucasian-associated ancestry cluster.

13 Jbeta primers and 60 Vbeta primers were used for the PCR. This table comes from immunoSEQ multiplex PCR, and its TCRdb copy is limited to in-frame clones, with some not included. Found here are fewer than 250,000 clones, approximately 80% of them singletons; the top ten hold over 1.1%. The receptor was isolated from a girl between 10 and 17 years old in good health and CMV-seronegative. The specimen sequenced was PBMCs.

The CDR3 loop is CASSSTRLAGAWEQFF. The CDR3, as DNA: TGTGCCAGCAGTTCTACCCGACTAGCGGGAGCTTGGGAGCAGTTCTTC. This rearrangement joins TRBV27 to TRBJ2-1; 12 nucleotides match TRBD2. The CDR3 is 16 residues long. V trimming: 4 bases; J trimming: 10 bases; junction bases outside the gene matches: 11. Germline CDR1 is MNHEY and CDR2 is SMNVEV (reference sequence).